This T cell receptor (beta chain) was captured by sequencing in a study of radiotherapy plus CTLA-4 blockade in lung cancer. Each patient with chemo-refractory metastatic non-small-cell lung cancer was treated with focal radiation plus CTLA-4 blockade using ipilimumab. Findings and limits, study-wide: In blood, TCR clones derived from the tumor expanded after radiotherapy plus ipilimumab.

A remark on this clone: What it binds is not known.

Assay: immunoSEQ multiplex PCR; the TCRdb copy retains only in-frame clones and omits some. This sample carries over 100,000 clones, 70% to 90% of them seen once, and the ten largest clones take approximately 7%. There are 17 residues in the CDR3. Germline V gene sequence: CDR1 LNHNV, CDR2 YYDKDF (reference sequence). Trimming took 1 base from V and 2 from J, leaving 17 bases between them. The TCR was taken from a human donor with non-small cell lung cancer that progressed on radiotherapy plus ipilimumab. V and J are TRBV15 and TRBJ1-2; perhaps TRBD1 as D (5 bases). The sequencing here drew on peripheral blood, taken from a patient treated with radiotherapy plus ipilimumab. The CDR3 DNA reads as TGTGCCACCAGCAGAGGTGGTTTGCAGGGAAACAACTATGGCTACACCTTC. Translating it yields CATSRGGLQGNNYGYTF.